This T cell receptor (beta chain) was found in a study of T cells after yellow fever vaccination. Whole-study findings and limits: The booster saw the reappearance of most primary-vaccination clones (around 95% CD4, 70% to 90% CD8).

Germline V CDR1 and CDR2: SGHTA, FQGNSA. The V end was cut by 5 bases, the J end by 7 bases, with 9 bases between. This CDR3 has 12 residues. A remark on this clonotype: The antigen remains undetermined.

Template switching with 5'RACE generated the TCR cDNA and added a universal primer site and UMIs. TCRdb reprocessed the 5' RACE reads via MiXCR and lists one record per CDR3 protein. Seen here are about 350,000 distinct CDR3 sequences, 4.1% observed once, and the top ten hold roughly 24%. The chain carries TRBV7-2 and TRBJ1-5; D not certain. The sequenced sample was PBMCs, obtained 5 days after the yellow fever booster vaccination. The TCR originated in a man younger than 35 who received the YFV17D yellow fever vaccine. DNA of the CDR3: TGTGCCAGCAGCGCCCCTGGCCAGCCCCAGCATTTT. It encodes CASSAPGQPQHF.